Presented here are 23 T cell receptor beta chains from one specimen sequenced in a study of T cell responses to AZD1222 COVID-19 vaccine. The assay was immunoSEQ multiplex PCR, and TCRdb's table has in-frame clones only and misses some. The data hold some 110,000 clones, with roughly 80% observed a single time. Source: peripheral blood, taken on day 0 of AZD1222 vaccination. The source of these receptors is an adult in good health.

On this clone itself: The junction departs from germline at one end; a sequencing error may be responsible. V gene TRBV28 combines with J gene TRBJ2-7; 8 positions match TRBD1. Germline V gene sequence: CDR1 MDHEN, CDR2 SYDVKM. The CDR3 runs to 11 residues. The CDR3 here is CASSSRTGWRF. As DNA, the CDR3 is TGTGCCAGCAGTTCAAGGACAGGGTGGCGCTTC.

The V gene is TRBV7-9, the J gene TRBJ1-1; no definite D call. This CDR3 is built from 14 residues. Germline CDR1 is SEHNR and CDR2 is FQNEAQ (reference sequence). The V end was cut by 5 bases, the J end by 1 base, with 11 bases between. CDR3 region: CASSKMTGNTEAFF. CDR3 bases: TGTGCCAGCAGCAAAATGACGGGGAACACTGAAGCTTTCTTT.

The chain uses TRBV6-5 and TRBJ1-2, with TRBD1 identical over 9 bases. The germline V gene has CDR1 MNHEY and CDR2 SVGAGI. Losses at the gene ends were 6 bases for V and 6 bases for J; bases not matched to a gene: 11. This CDR3 is 15 amino acids long. The CDR3 region has the DNA TGTGCCAGCAGCCGAGGACAGGGGTATTCTGATGGCTACACCTTC. This encodes CASSRGQGYSDGYTF.

This sequence joins TRBV6-2 or TRBV6-3 and TRBJ2-7; D not certain. Trimming stripped 2 bases from V and 7 bases from J, with 9 bases between. Germline CDR1 MNHEY, CDR2 SVGEGT. This CDR3 contains 12 residues. The CDR3 region has the DNA TGTGCCAGCAGTTACGAGATTCGGGAGCAGTACTTC. Protein sequence: CASSYEIREQYF.

This clone occurred a few times. J is TRBJ1-2 and V is TRBV7-2; tentatively, D is TRBD1 (6 bases). The ends were cut back, 5 bases at V and 4 bases at J, with 17 bases in the middle. The CDR3 covers 15 residues. Germline V gives CDR1 SGHTA, CDR2 FQGNSA. The chain's CDR3 is CASSPQQGTGYGYTF. Written as DNA, the CDR3 is TGTGCCAGCAGCCCTCAACAGGGCACTGGCTATGGCTACACCTTC.

The chain links TRBV11-2 to TRBJ2-2, with D perhaps matching TRBD1 or TRBD2 (6 bases each). The germline V gene has CDR1 SGHAT and CDR2 FQNNGV. Deletions cut 0 bases from V and 4 bases from J, with 12 bases between. The CDR3 spans 16 residues. The CDR3 spells CASSLDRLGGTGELFF. In DNA form, the CDR3 reads TGTGCCAGCAGCTTAGATCGACTAGGGGGCACCGGGGAGCTGTTTTTT. Full variable domain (rest looked up from reference TRBV11-2 and TRBJ2-2): EAGVAQSPRYKIIEKRQSVAFWCNPISGHATLYWYQQILGQGPKLLIQFQNNGVVDDSQLPKDRFSAERLKGVDSTLKIQPAKLEDSAVYLCASSLDRLGGTGELFFGEGSRLTVL.

The J gene is TRBJ2-1, the V gene TRBV9, with D tentatively TRBD2 (6 bases). Trimming pared 0 bases from V and 9 bases from J, leaving 16 bases between. Germline V gives CDR1 SGDLS, CDR2 YYNGEE. This CDR3 contains 15 residues. CDR3 nucleotide sequence: TGTGCCAGCAGCGTAGGAGGGAATCGGGGGTCTGAGCAGTTCTTC. This codes for CASSVGGNRGSEQFF.

V is TRBV5-4 and J is TRBJ1-1; 7 bases fit TRBD1. The CDR3 extends over 15 amino acids. Trimming removed 4 bases from V and 1 base from J; junction bases left unmatched: 7. The germline V gene has CDR1 SGHNT and CDR2 YYREEE (reference sequence). The CDR3 reads CASSPARGQNTEAFF. The CDR3 DNA is TGTGCCAGCAGCCCAGCTAGGGGGCAGAACACTGAAGCTTTCTTT.

V usage is TRBV7-9 and J usage is TRBJ1-2, with D possibly matching TRBD1 (5 bases). The CDR3 length is 14 residues. CDR1 is SEHNR and CDR2 is FQNEAQ in the germline V gene (reference sequence). The V and J ends lost 5 bases and 5 bases respectively, with 15 bases between them. This CDR3 is CASSRVGRFYGYTF. In DNA, the CDR3 is TGTGCCAGCAGCCGGGTGGGGCGCTTTTATGGCTACACCTTC.

Here the CDR3 DNA reads TGCGCCAGCAGCCAAGATCTAAAGGCCCGGGGTGAGCAGTTCTTC. Protein: CASSQDLKARGEQFF. This rearrangement joins TRBV4-3 to TRBJ2-1, with a possible D match to TRBD2 (5 bases). V dropped 0 bases and J dropped 9 bases, with 15 bases sitting between them. CDR3 length equals 15 residues. Germline CDR1 is LGHNA and CDR2 is YSLEER.

The V gene is TRBV28, the J gene TRBJ1-2; D gene ambiguous. The CDR3 is made up of 11 amino acids. In germline, CDR1 is MDHEN, CDR2 SYDVKM. V was pared by 3 bases and J by 8 bases, with 7 bases between. The DNA for the CDR3 is TGTGCCAGCAGTTTTGGTTGGGGCTACACCTTC. Its protein product is CASSFGWGYTF.

The chain uses TRBV7-9 and TRBJ2-5; tentatively, D is TRBD1 or TRBD2 (5 bases each). The V and J ends lost 5 bases and 7 bases respectively, with 23 bases between them. The germline gives CDR1 SEHNR, CDR2 FQNEAQ (reference sequence). The CDR3 has 16 residues. Here the CDR3 reads CASSHPADGSRVTQYF. Here the CDR3 DNA reads TGTGCCAGCAGCCATCCAGCGGACGGCTCCAGGGTGACCCAGTACTTC.

The rearrangement links TRBV4-3 to TRBJ2-5; no definite D call. V gave up 0 bases and J gave up 0 bases, with 14 bases separating them. Germline lookup yields CDR1 LGHNA and CDR2 YSLEER. This CDR3 spans 17 amino acids. The CDR3 nucleotides read TGCGCCAGCAGCCAAGATTACACCACCTTGTACCAAGAGACCCAGTACTTC. This gives the protein CASSQDYTTLYQETQYF.

The chain uses TRBV19 and TRBJ2-2; D perhaps matches TRBD1 (5 bases). The germline V and J ends were trimmed by 1 base and 4 bases, with 7 bases remaining between them. Looked up from germline, CDR1 is LNHDA and CDR2 is SQIVND (reference sequence). This CDR3 has 14 residues. DNA for the CDR3: TGTGCCAGTAGTATAGTAGGGGTCACCGGGGAGCTGTTTTTT. It specifies CASSIVGVTGELFF.

The genes are TRBV20-1 and TRBJ1-2; 7 bases line up with TRBD1. Looked up from germline, CDR1 is DFQATT and CDR2 is SNEGSKA (reference sequence). With V trimmed by 3 bases and J by 4 bases, 11 bases remained unmatched. The CDR3 totals 15 residues. The CDR3, as DNA: TGCAGTGCTAGTCCGGACAGGAATCTGTTCTATGGCTACACCTTC. This encodes CSASPDRNLFYGYTF.

This clone appeared once. This CDR3 reads CASDRPGRSEAFF. CDR3 DNA: TGTGCCAGCGACAGGCCGGGGCGGTCTGAAGCTTTCTTT. The genes are TRBV9 and TRBJ1-1, with D tentatively TRBD1 (6 bases). Germline V lookup: CDR1 SGDLS, CDR2 YYNGEE. Trimming pared 7 bases from V and 6 bases from J, leaving 16 bases between. The CDR3 is made up of 13 amino acids.

With regard to this clone: This same CDR3 is encoded by further DNA sequences in the sample. This chain joins TRBV7-2 and TRBJ2-1; the D gene is possibly TRBD2 (6 bases). The germline gives CDR1 SGHTA, CDR2 FQGNSA. The V end lost 1 base, the J end lost 2 bases, and 15 bases lay between the germline ends. This CDR3 spans 17 amino acids. CDR3: CASSLDPGTSPYNEQFF. The CDR3 DNA reads as TGTGCCAGCAGCTTAGACCCTGGGACTTCACCCTACAATGAGCAGTTCTTC.

The rearrangement uses TRBV10-1 and TRBJ2-1; TRBD2 is a possible D gene (5 bases). CDR3 length equals 14 residues. V was shortened by 2 bases and J by 1 base, with 6 bases between the two germline ends. The germline V gene has CDR1 WNHNN and CDR2 SYGVQD (reference sequence). Written as DNA, the CDR3 is TGCGCCAGCAGTGAGACGGGGTCCTACAATGAGCAGTTCTTC. This sequence encodes CASSETGSYNEQFF.

For this clone: The same CDR3 arises from other DNA sequences in this sample as well. The V call is TRBV5-8, the J call TRBJ2-1; D unresolved. V lost 3 bases, J lost 1 base, and 11 bases lay in between. Germline V gene data show CDR1 as SGHTS and CDR2 as YDEGEE. This CDR3 is 15 amino acids long. This chain's CDR3 is CASSSPGLSYNEQFF. In nucleotides, the CDR3 is TGTGCCAGCAGCTCCCCGGGCCTTTCCTACAATGAGCAGTTCTTC. The complete variable domain, with remaining parts taken from reference TRBV5-8 and TRBJ2-1, reads EAGVTQSPTHLIKTRGQQATLRCSPISGHTSVYWYQQALGLGLQFLLWYDEGEERNRGNFPPRFSGRQFPNYSSELNVNALELEDSALYLCASSSPGLSYNEQFFGPGTRLTVL.

The chain employs TRBV19 and TRBJ2-5, with D unclear. Per the germline V gene, CDR1 is LNHDA and CDR2 is SQIVND (reference sequence). Between the trimmed V and J ends, which lost 5 bases and 5 bases, there was a span of 9 bases. The CDR3 is made up of 12 amino acids. The CDR3 DNA is TGTGCCAGTAGTGAGGTGGGGGAGACCCAGTACTTC. Translation gives CASSEVGETQYF.

This clone was detected only a few times. V and J are TRBV4-2 and TRBJ2-7; D ambiguous. V lost 1 base and J lost 3, with 7 bases in between. The germline V gene has CDR1 LGHNA and CDR2 YNFKEQ. The CDR3 extends over 13 amino acids. DNA for the CDR3: TGTGCCAGCAGCCAAGCATTTGGCTACGAGCAGTACTTC. Protein: CASSQAFGYEQYF.

The chain employs TRBV7-2 and TRBJ1-2; 7 nucleotides match TRBD1. Trimming at V came to 4 bases and at J to 1 base, leaving 6 bases not matched to a gene. The CDR3 totals 15 residues. The V gene's germline CDR1 is SGHTA and CDR2 FQGNSA. CDR3 amino acids: CASSSWDRDNYGYTF. The CDR3 DNA reads TGTGCCAGCAGCTCTTGGGACAGAGATAACTATGGCTACACCTTC. The full variable domain, completed using reference TRBV7-2 and TRBJ1-2, is GAGVSQSPSNKVTEKGKDVELRCDPISGHTALYWYRQSLGQGLEFLIYFQGNSAPDKSGLPSDRFSAERTGGSVSTLTIQRTQQEDSAVYLCASSSWDRDNYGYTFGSGTRLTVV.

The chain has TRBV7-2 and TRBJ1-1; possible D gene TRBD1, 6 bases. This CDR3 has 15 amino acids. Germline-derived CDR1 and CDR2 are SGHTA and FQGNSA. Deletions cut 1 base from V and 1 base from J, with 10 bases between. The CDR3 protein is CASSLDAGENTEAFF. The DNA for the CDR3 is TGTGCCAGCAGCTTAGACGCAGGGGAGAACACTGAAGCTTTCTTT.